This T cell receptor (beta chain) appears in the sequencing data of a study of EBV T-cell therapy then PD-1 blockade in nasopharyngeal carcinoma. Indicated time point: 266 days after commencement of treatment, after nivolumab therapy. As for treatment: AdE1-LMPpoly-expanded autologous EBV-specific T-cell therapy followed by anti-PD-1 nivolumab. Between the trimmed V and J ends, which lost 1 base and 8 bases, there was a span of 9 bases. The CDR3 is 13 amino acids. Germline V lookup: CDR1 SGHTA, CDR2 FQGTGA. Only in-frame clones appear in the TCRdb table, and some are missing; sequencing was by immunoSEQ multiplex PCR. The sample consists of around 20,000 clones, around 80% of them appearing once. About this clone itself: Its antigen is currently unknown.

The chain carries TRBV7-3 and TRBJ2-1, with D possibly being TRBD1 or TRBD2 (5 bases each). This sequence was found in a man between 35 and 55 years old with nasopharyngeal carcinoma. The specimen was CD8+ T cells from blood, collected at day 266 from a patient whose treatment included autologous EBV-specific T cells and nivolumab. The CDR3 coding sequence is TGTGCCAGCAGCTTAATAGGGACGGATGAGCAGTTCTTC. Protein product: CASSLIGTDEQFF.